This section outlines one T cell receptor beta chain sequence together with its context. Its antigen is undetermined. V was clipped by 6 bases and J by 10 bases; unmatched bases: 5. Germline V gene sequence: CDR1 LGHNT, CDR2 FRNRAP. The CDR3 contains 12 residues. The table came from immunoSEQ multiplex PCR; TCRdb's copy has only in-frame clones and leaves some out. Among about 140,000 clones listed, roughly 90% were seen once. This record comes from a study of T cell responses to AZD1222 COVID-19 vaccine. Regarding the study as a whole: Among AZD1222 vaccinees, only five to seven were seropositive at baseline.

Sequences were derived from peripheral blood, sampled on day 0 of AZD1222 vaccination. The V call is TRBV12-5, the J call TRBJ2-3; 9 positions match TRBD2. The TCR sequence derives from an adult in good health. The CDR3 loop is CASGLQREAQYF. CDR3 bases: TGTGCTAGTGGATTACAGCGGGAGGCGCAGTATTTT.